The rows below give T cell receptor beta chains drawn from one sample of a study of response to subunit inactivated influenza vaccine. MiXCR was run by TCRdb on the RT-PCR reads, yielding one entry per CDR3 protein. The data contain 500,000 to 650,000 distinct CDR3 sequences, around 8% of them seen just once; the ten biggest clones take up approximately 13%. The specimen comprised PBMCs from blood, sampled roughly 24 months after vaccination. The receptors were gathered from a man in his fifties or sixties who received an inactivated influenza vaccine. The CDR3 runs from the conserved cysteine through the conserved F or W. The order of the fields is CDR3 protein, CDR3 DNA, J gene, V gene, clone size, D gene. The D gene is left open where the match is weak. Size values are once, few and many counts, or a class for expanded clones, and some rows have none.

CDR3aa: CAIRDSQGNQPQHF
CDR3nt: TGTGCCATCAGGGACAGTCAAGGGAATCAGCCCCAGCATTTT
j_gene: TRBJ1-5
v_gene: TRBV10-3
abundance: many
d_gene: NA

CDR3aa: CASSSQASTDTQYF
CDR3nt: TGTGCCAGCAGCTCACAGGCTAGCACAGATACGCAGTATTTT
j_gene: TRBJ2-3
v_gene: TRBV7-2
abundance: few
d_gene: NA

CDR3aa: CASSYLYGYTF
CDR3nt: TGTGCCAGCAGCTATCTCTATGGCTACACCTTC
j_gene: TRBJ1-2
v_gene: TRBV11-2
abundance: many
d_gene: NA

CDR3aa: CASSEVGANVLTF
CDR3nt: TGCGCCAGCAGTGAAGTCGGGGCCAACGTCCTGACTTTC
j_gene: TRBJ2-6
v_gene: TRBV10-2
abundance: many
d_gene: NA

CDR3aa: CSAGTTEAYEQYF
CDR3nt: TGCAGTGCCGGGACCACAGAGGCCTACGAGCAGTACTTC
j_gene: TRBJ2-7
v_gene: TRBV20-1
abundance: NA
d_gene: NA

CDR3aa: CASSGQDGNTEAFF
CDR3nt: TGCGCCAGCAGCGGACAGGACGGGAACACTGAAGCTTTCTTT
j_gene: TRBJ1-1
v_gene: TRBV5-1
abundance: few
d_gene: TRBD1

CDR3aa: CASSSRRGNTEAFF
CDR3nt: TGTGCCAGCAGTTCCCGGCGGGGGAACACTGAAGCTTTCTTT
j_gene: TRBJ1-1
v_gene: TRBV6-2/TRBV6-3
abundance: few
d_gene: NA

CDR3aa: CASSEVVSLGSPLHF
CDR3nt: TGTGCCAGCAGTGAAGTTGTCAGCCTCGGTTCACCCCTCCACTTT
j_gene: TRBJ1-6
v_gene: TRBV2
abundance: few
d_gene: NA

CDR3aa: CASSQDLGPGQWGTDGYTF
CDR3nt: TGCGCCAGCAGCCAAGATTTGGGCCCGGGACAGTGGGGAACGGATGGCTACACCTTC
j_gene: TRBJ1-2
v_gene: TRBV4-3
abundance: few
d_gene: TRBD1

CDR3aa: CASSMSGTGDGYTF
CDR3nt: TGTGCCAGTAGTATGTCCGGGACAGGGGATGGCTACACCTTC
j_gene: TRBJ1-2
v_gene: TRBV19
abundance: many
d_gene: TRBD1

CDR3aa: CASSFKPIGGGGSPLHF
CDR3nt: TGCGCCAGCAGCTTTAAACCCATAGGTGGGGGGGGTTCACCCCTCCACTTT
j_gene: TRBJ1-6
v_gene: TRBV5-1
abundance: NA
d_gene: NA

CDR3aa: CASSVEDRANGYTF
CDR3nt: TGTGCCAGCAGCGTAGAGGACAGGGCAAATGGCTACACCTTC
j_gene: TRBJ1-2
v_gene: TRBV9
abundance: few
d_gene: TRBD1

CDR3aa: CASSQNTEAFF
CDR3nt: TGCGCCAGCAGCCAAAATACAGAAGCTTTCTTT
j_gene: TRBJ1-1
v_gene: TRBV4-1
abundance: NA
d_gene: NA

CDR3aa: CASSLTSGGNQPQHF
CDR3nt: TGTGCCAGCAGCTTAACAAGCGGGGGAAATCAGCCCCAGCATTTT
j_gene: TRBJ1-5
v_gene: TRBV7-2
abundance: many
d_gene: NA

CDR3aa: CAWSVWQRRAGNTIYF
CDR3nt: TGTGCCTGGAGTGTATGGCAGCGAAGGGCCGGAAACACCATATATTTT
j_gene: TRBJ1-3
v_gene: TRBV30
abundance: many
d_gene: NA

CDR3aa: CATSRGLAEQETQYF
CDR3nt: TGTGCCACCAGCAGAGGACTAGCGGAACAAGAGACCCAGTACTTC
j_gene: TRBJ2-5
v_gene: TRBV15
abundance: few
d_gene: TRBD2

CDR3aa: CASSYSYLATAKNIQYF
CDR3nt: TGTGCCAGCAGTTACTCGTATTTGGCAACGGCCAAAAACATTCAGTACTTC
j_gene: TRBJ2-4
v_gene: TRBV6-5
abundance: many
d_gene: NA

CDR3aa: CSASVDRATDTQYF
CDR3nt: TGCAGTGCTAGTGTGGACAGGGCCACAGATACGCAGTATTTT
j_gene: TRBJ2-3
v_gene: TRBV20-1
abundance: few
d_gene: TRBD1

CDR3aa: CASSSPTGYGYTF
CDR3nt: TGTGCCAGCAGTTCCCCGACAGGCTATGGCTACACCTTC
j_gene: TRBJ1-2
v_gene: TRBV27
abundance: many
d_gene: NA

CDR3aa: CASSLRLTGGPGETQYF
CDR3nt: TGTGCCAGCAGTTTGAGGCTGACGGGAGGGCCAGGGGAGACCCAGTACTTC
j_gene: TRBJ2-5
v_gene: TRBV12-3/TRBV12-4
abundance: many
d_gene: TRBD2

CDR3aa: CASSQIGQHSGNTIYF
CDR3nt: TGCGCCAGCAGCCAAATAGGGCAGCACTCTGGAAACACCATATATTTT
j_gene: TRBJ1-3
v_gene: TRBV4-1
abundance: few
d_gene: NA

CDR3aa: CASSDRDSNQPQHF
CDR3nt: TGTGCCAGCAGCGACCGGGACAGCAATCAGCCCCAGCATTTT
j_gene: TRBJ1-5
v_gene: TRBV7-2
abundance: few
d_gene: NA

CDR3aa: CASRAESKELFF
CDR3nt: TGTGCCAGCAGAGCAGAGTCCAAGGAGCTGTTTTTT
j_gene: TRBJ2-2
v_gene: TRBV7-9
abundance: many
d_gene: NA

CDR3aa: CASSVGTNNNEQFF
CDR3nt: TGTGCCAGCAGCGTGGGGACTAACAACAATGAGCAGTTCTTC
j_gene: TRBJ2-1
v_gene: TRBV9
abundance: NA
d_gene: TRBD2

CDR3aa: CASSQGSSGRVTDTQYF
CDR3nt: TGTGCCAGCAGCCAAGGCTCTAGCGGGAGGGTGACAGATACGCAGTATTTT
j_gene: TRBJ2-3
v_gene: TRBV3-1
abundance: many
d_gene: TRBD2

CDR3aa: CSVEFGGQETQYF
CDR3nt: TGCAGCGTTGAATTTGGGGGCCAAGAGACCCAGTACTTC
j_gene: TRBJ2-5
v_gene: TRBV29-1
abundance: many
d_gene: NA

CDR3aa: CASSQDLGGIYEQYF
CDR3nt: TGCGCCAGCAGCCAAGATCTCGGAGGGATCTACGAGCAGTACTTC
j_gene: TRBJ2-7
v_gene: TRBV4-3
abundance: few
d_gene: NA

CDR3aa: CASSFDAGVLAKNIQYF
CDR3nt: TGTGCCAGCAGCTTCGACGCGGGTGTACTAGCCAAAAACATTCAGTACTTC
j_gene: TRBJ2-4
v_gene: TRBV7-2
abundance: many
d_gene: NA

CDR3aa: CASSFAIDRAREQYF
CDR3nt: TGTGCCAGCAGCTTCGCGATAGACAGGGCACGAGAGCAGTACTTC
j_gene: TRBJ2-7
v_gene: TRBV11-2
abundance: many
d_gene: TRBD1

CDR3aa: CSATDGGALADYNEQFF
CDR3nt: TGCAGTGCTACCGACGGGGGGGCGCTGGCGGACTACAATGAGCAGTTCTTC
j_gene: TRBJ2-1
v_gene: TRBV20-1
abundance: many
d_gene: TRBD2

CDR3aa: CAISDGGTNEKLFF
CDR3nt: TGTGCCATCAGTGATGGGGGGACTAATGAAAAACTGTTTTTT
j_gene: TRBJ1-4
v_gene: TRBV10-3
abundance: few
d_gene: NA

CDR3aa: CASSVGQAARGQYF
CDR3nt: TGTGCCAGCAGCGTGGGACAGGCGGCTCGGGGGCAGTACTTC
j_gene: TRBJ2-7
v_gene: TRBV7-2
abundance: NA
d_gene: TRBD1

CDR3aa: CASSYWRGSGVNEQFF
CDR3nt: TGTGCCAGCAGTTACTGGCGGGGGAGCGGGGTAAATGAGCAGTTCTTC
j_gene: TRBJ2-1
v_gene: TRBV6-5
abundance: many
d_gene: TRBD2

CDR3aa: CSASPPFGTGFQETQYF
CDR3nt: TGCAGTGCTAGCCCCCCATTCGGGACAGGTTTCCAAGAGACCCAGTACTTC
j_gene: TRBJ2-5
v_gene: TRBV20-1
abundance: few
d_gene: TRBD1

CDR3aa: CASSLSGGPPGELFF
CDR3nt: TGTGCCAGCAGCTTATCGGGGGGGCCTCCCGGGGAGCTGTTTTTT
j_gene: TRBJ2-2
v_gene: TRBV7-6
abundance: few
d_gene: TRBD2

CDR3aa: CASSLIQGPYEQYF
CDR3nt: TGCGCCAGCAGCTTGATACAGGGACCCTACGAGCAGTACTTC
j_gene: TRBJ2-7
v_gene: TRBV5-1
abundance: many
d_gene: NA

CDR3aa: CAWSPLGRRDEKLFF
CDR3nt: TGTGCCTGGAGTCCTCTGGGGCGTAGGGATGAAAAACTGTTTTTT
j_gene: TRBJ1-4
v_gene: TRBV30
abundance: NA
d_gene: NA

CDR3aa: CASSQEGQPGGELFF
CDR3nt: TGCGCCAGCAGCCAAGAGGGACAGCCCGGCGGGGAGCTGTTTTTT
j_gene: TRBJ2-2
v_gene: TRBV4-3
abundance: NA
d_gene: TRBD1

CDR3aa: CASSLVGRQERQRLAGVGEQYF
CDR3nt: TGCGCCAGCAGCTTGGTGGGGAGACAGGAAAGACAACGACTAGCGGGGGTCGGCGAGCAGTACTTC
j_gene: TRBJ2-7
v_gene: TRBV5-1
abundance: few
d_gene: TRBD2

CDR3aa: CSARDPKGTLGAFF
CDR3nt: TGCAGTGCTAGAGATCCAAAGGGGACGCTCGGGGCTTTCTTT
j_gene: TRBJ1-1
v_gene: TRBV20-1
abundance: NA
d_gene: NA

CDR3aa: CASSPPNSYNEQFF
CDR3nt: TGTGCCAGCTCACCACCTAATTCTTACAATGAGCAGTTCTTC
j_gene: TRBJ2-1
v_gene: TRBV18
abundance: many
d_gene: NA

CDR3aa: CSVDWANTEAFF
CDR3nt: TGCAGCGTTGACTGGGCAAACACTGAAGCTTTCTTT
j_gene: TRBJ1-1
v_gene: TRBV29-1
abundance: NA
d_gene: NA